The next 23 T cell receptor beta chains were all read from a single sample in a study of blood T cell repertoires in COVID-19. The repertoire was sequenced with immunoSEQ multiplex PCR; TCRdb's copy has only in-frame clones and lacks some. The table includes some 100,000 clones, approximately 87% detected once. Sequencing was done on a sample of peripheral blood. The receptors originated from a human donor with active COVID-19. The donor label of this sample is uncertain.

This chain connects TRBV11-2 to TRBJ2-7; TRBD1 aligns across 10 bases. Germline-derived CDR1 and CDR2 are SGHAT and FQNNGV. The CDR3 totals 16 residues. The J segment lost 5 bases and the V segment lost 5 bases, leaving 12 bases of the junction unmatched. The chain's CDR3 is CASSTRSGQGSHEQYF. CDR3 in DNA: TGTGCCAGCAGCACAAGATCGGGACAGGGGTCACACGAGCAGTACTTC.

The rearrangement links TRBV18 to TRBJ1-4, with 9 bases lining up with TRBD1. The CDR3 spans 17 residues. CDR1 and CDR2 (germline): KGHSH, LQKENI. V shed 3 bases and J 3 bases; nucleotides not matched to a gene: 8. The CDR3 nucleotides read TGTGCCAGCTCACCGTCCCCCGGGACAGGGCCTAATGAAAAACTGTTTTTT. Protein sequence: CASSPSPGTGPNEKLFF. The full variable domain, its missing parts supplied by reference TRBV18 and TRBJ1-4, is NAGVMQNPRHLVRRRGQEARLRCSPMKGHSHVYWYRQLPEEGLKFMVYLQKENIIDESGMPKERFSAEFPKEGPSILRIQQVVRGDSAAYFCASSPSPGTGPNEKLFFGSGTQLSVL.

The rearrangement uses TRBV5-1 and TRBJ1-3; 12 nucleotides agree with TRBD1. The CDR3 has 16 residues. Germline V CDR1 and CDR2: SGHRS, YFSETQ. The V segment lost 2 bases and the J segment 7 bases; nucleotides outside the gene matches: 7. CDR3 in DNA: TGCGCCAGCAGCTTCTCCGGGACAGGGGGCTCGAACACCATATATTTT. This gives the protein CASSFSGTGGSNTIYF.

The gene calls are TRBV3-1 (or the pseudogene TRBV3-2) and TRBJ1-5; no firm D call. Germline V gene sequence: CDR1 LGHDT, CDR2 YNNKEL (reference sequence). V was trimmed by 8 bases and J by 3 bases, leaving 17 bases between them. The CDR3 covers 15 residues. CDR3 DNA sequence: TGTGCCAGCTCCCAACGGGGAAGCAACAATCAGCCCCAGCATTTT. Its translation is CASSQRGSNNQPQHF.

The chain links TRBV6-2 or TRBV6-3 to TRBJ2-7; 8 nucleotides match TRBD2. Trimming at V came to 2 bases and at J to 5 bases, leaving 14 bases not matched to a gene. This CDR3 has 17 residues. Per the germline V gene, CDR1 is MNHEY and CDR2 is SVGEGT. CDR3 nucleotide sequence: TGTGCCAGCAGTTACGGAGGACTAGCAGGTCCAAGCCACGAGCAGTACTTC. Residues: CASSYGGLAGPSHEQYF.

CDR3 sequence (DNA): TGTGCCAGCAGCAAACAGGGTTGTAATTCACCCCTCCACTTT. It encodes CASSKQGCNSPLHF. J is TRBJ1-6 and V is TRBV21-1; the DNA was not compared with TRBD1, the D call given in the table. TRBV21-1 is tagged as a pseudogene. This CDR3 has 14 amino acids.

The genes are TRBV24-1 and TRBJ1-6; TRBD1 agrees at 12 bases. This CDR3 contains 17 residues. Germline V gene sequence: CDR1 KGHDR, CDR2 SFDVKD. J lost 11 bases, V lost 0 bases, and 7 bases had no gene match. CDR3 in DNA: TGTGCCACCAGTGATTTGAAGAAGGGACAGGGGGCTCCACCCCTCCACTTT. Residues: CATSDLKKGQGAPPLHF.

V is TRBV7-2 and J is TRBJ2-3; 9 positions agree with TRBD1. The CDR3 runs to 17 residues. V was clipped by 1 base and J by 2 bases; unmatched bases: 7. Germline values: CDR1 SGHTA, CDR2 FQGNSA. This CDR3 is CASSLVGTGRITDTQYF. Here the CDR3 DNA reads TGTGCCAGCAGCTTAGTGGGGACAGGGAGAATCACAGATACGCAGTATTTT.

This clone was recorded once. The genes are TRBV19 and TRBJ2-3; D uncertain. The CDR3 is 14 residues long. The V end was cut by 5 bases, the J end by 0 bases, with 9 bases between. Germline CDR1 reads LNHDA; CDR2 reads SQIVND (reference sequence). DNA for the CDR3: TGTGCCAGTAGTTTCGGTCCAAGCACAGATACGCAGTATTTT. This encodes CASSFGPSTDTQYF.

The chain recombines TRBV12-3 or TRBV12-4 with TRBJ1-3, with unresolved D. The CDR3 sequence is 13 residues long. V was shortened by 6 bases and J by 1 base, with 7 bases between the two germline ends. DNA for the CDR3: TGTGCCAGCAGGAGGGTTTCTGGAAACACCATATATTTT. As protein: CASRRVSGNTIYF.

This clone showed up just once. CDR3 protein: CASSLGTGERGDNQPQHF. Here the CDR3 DNA reads TGCGCCAGCAGCTTGGGGACAGGGGAGCGGGGGGACAATCAGCCCCAGCATTTT. The chain carries TRBV5-1 and TRBJ1-5; 9 bases fit TRBD1. The CDR3 covers 18 residues. J was trimmed by 3 bases and V by 0 bases; bases with no gene match: 10. CDR1 is SGHRS and CDR2 is YFSETQ in the germline V gene.

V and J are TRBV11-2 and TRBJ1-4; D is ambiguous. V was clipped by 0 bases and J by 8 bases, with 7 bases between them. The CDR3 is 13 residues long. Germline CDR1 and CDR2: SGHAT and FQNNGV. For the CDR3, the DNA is TGTGCCAGCAGCTTAGATCTCGGGGAAAAACTGTTTTTT. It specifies CASSLDLGEKLFF. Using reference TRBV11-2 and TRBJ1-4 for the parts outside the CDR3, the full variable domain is EAGVAQSPRYKIIEKRQSVAFWCNPISGHATLYWYQQILGQGPKLLIQFQNNGVVDDSQLPKDRFSAERLKGVDSTLKIQPAKLEDSAVYLCASSLDLGEKLFFGSGTQLSVL.

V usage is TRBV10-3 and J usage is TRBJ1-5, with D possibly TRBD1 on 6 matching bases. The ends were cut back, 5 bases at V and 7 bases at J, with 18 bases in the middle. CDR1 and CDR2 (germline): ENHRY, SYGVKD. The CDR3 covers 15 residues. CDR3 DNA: TGTGCCATCAGTTCTCCGGGAGGGGGAGGGCAGCCCCAGCATTTT. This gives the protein CAISSPGGGGQPQHF.

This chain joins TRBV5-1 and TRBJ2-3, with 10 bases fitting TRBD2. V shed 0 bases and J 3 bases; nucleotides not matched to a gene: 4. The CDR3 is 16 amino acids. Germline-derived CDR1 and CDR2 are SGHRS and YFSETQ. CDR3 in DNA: TGCGCCAGCAGCTTGGGGAAGCGGGGGGGTACAGATACGCAGTATTTT. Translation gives CASSLGKRGGTDTQYF.

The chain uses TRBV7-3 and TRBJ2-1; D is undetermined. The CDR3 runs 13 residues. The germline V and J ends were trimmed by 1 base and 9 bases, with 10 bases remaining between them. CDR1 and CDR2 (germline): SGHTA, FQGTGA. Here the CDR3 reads CASSLMLGVEQFF. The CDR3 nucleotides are TGTGCCAGCAGCTTAATGCTAGGAGTTGAGCAGTTCTTC.

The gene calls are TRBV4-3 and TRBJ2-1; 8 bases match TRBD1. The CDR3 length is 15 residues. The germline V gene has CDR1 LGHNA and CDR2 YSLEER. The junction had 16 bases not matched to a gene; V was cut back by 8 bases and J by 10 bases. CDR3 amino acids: CASSTGQVVSEEQFF. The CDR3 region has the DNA TGCGCCAGCTCGACGGGACAGGTAGTCTCGGAGGAGCAGTTCTTC.

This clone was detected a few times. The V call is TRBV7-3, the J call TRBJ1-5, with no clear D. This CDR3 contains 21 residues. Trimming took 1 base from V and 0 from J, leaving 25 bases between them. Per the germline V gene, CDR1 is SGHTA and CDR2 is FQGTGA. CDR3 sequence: CASSLRVPGNAELYSNQPQHF. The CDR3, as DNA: TGTGCCAGCAGCTTAAGGGTCCCCGGGAACGCGGAACTTTATAGCAATCAGCCCCAGCATTTT. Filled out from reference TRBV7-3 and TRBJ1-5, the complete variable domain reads GAGVSQTPSNKVTEKGKYVELRCDPISGHTALYWYRQSLGQGPEFLIYFQGTGAADDSGLPNDRFFAVRPEGSVSTLKIQRTERGDSAVYLCASSLRVPGNAELYSNQPQHFGDGTRLSIL.

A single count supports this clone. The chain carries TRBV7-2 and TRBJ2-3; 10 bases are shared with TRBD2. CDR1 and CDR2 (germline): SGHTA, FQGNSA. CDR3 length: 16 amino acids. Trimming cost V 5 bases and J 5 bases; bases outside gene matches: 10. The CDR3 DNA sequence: TGTGCCAGCAGCCCAGCGGGGGGGCCCCCGGGAGATACGCAGTATTTT. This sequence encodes CASSPAGGPPGDTQYF.

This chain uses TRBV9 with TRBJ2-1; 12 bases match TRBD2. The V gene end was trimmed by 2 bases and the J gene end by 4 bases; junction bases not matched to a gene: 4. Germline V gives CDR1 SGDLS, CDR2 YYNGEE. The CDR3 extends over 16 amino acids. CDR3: CASSVATSGGYNEQFF. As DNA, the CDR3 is TGTGCCAGCAGCGTGGCGACTAGCGGGGGATACAATGAGCAGTTCTTC.

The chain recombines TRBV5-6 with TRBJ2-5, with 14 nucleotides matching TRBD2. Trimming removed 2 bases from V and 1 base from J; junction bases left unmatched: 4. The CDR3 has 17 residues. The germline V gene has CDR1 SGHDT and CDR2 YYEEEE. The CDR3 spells CASSLRLAGGPQETQYF. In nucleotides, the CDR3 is TGTGCCAGCAGCTTAAGACTAGCGGGGGGGCCCCAAGAGACCCAGTACTTC. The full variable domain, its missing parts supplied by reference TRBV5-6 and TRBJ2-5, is DAGVTQSPTHLIKTRGQQVTLRCSPKSGHDTVSWYQQALGQGPQFIFQYYEEEERQRGNFPDRFSGHQFPNYSSELNVNALLLGDSALYLCASSLRLAGGPQETQYFGPGTRLLVL.

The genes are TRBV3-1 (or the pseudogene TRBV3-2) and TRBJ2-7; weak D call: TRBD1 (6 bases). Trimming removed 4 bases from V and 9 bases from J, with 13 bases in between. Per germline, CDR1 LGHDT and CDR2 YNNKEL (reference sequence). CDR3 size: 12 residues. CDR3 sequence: CASSPGRGRQYF. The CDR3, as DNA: TGTGCCAGCAGCCCCGGCAGGGGAAGGCAGTACTTC.

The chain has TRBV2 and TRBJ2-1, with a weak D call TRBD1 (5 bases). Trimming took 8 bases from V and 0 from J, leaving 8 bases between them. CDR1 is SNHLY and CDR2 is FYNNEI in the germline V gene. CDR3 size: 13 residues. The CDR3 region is CASQGSSYNEQFF. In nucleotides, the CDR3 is TGTGCCAGCCAGGGAAGCTCCTACAATGAGCAGTTCTTC.

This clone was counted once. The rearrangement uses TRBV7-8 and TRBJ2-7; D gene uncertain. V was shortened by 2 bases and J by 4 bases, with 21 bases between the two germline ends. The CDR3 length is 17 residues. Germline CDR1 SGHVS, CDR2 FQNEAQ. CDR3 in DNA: TGTGCCAGCAGCTTAAATGGCGGTTTTGGCGGAAAATACGAGCAGTACTTC. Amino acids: CASSLNGGFGGKYEQYF.